These 20 T cell receptor beta chains were all obtained from the same sample, sequenced in a study of cytomegalovirus exposure and HLA in healthy donors. The PCR made use of 60 Vbeta and 13 Jbeta primers. Here immunoSEQ multiplex PCR was the method, and the copy in TCRdb shows in-frame clones only, minus some. The sample has about 180,000 clones; around 80% are singletons. Sequenced input: PBMCs. The receptors derive from a man in his forties in good health and CMV-seronegative.

The chain couples TRBV7-9 to TRBJ1-1, with D possibly TRBD1 on 5 matching bases. The CDR3 runs to 16 residues. CDR1 SEHNR and CDR2 FQNEAQ come from the germline V gene (reference sequence). The germline V and J ends were trimmed by 3 bases and 0 bases, with 14 bases remaining between them. DNA for the CDR3: TGTGCCAGCAGCTTGGTGTCCGGGGGAATGAACACTGAAGCTTTCTTT. It specifies CASSLVSGGMNTEAFF.

The chain has TRBV29-1 and TRBJ2-5; 11 bases are a match to TRBD2. The CDR3 has 16 residues. The J segment lost 6 bases and the V segment lost 6 bases, leaving 15 bases of the junction unmatched. Germline CDR1 and CDR2: SQVTM and ANQGSEA. The CDR3 sequence: CSVGLTSGVPRKTQYF. Here the CDR3 DNA reads TGCAGCGTCGGTTTGACTAGCGGGGTTCCTAGGAAGACCCAGTACTTC.

The rearrangement uses TRBV7-6 and TRBJ1-1; weak D call: TRBD1 (5 bases). V was trimmed by 0 bases and J by 2 bases, leaving 10 bases between them. The length of the CDR3 is 15 residues. Germline V gene sequence: CDR1 SGHVS, CDR2 FNYEAQ. CDR3 nucleotide sequence: TGTGCCAGCAGCTTAGCTTTCGACAGCAACACTGAAGCTTTCTTT. Translation gives CASSLAFDSNTEAFF.

This chain connects TRBV7-2 to TRBJ2-3, with TRBD1 matching 9 bases. Losses at the gene ends were 3 bases for V and 4 bases for J; bases not matched to a gene: 5. CDR1 and CDR2 (germline): SGHTA, FQGNSA. The CDR3 has 15 amino acids. The CDR3 sequence is CASSFGTGRADTQYF. In DNA, the CDR3 is TGTGCCAGCAGCTTTGGGACAGGGCGCGCAGATACGCAGTATTTT.

The J gene is TRBJ2-1, the V gene TRBV19; 12 nucleotides agree with TRBD2. The CDR3 length is 16 residues. Germline CDR1 reads LNHDA; CDR2 reads SQIVND (reference sequence). The trim removed 5 bases at V and 7 bases at J, leaving 9 bases unmatched. The CDR3 bases are TGTGCCAGTAGTCCCCTAGCGGGAGGGGGGGGGAATGAGCAGTTCTTC. This sequence encodes CASSPLAGGGGNEQFF.

V gene TRBV5-1 combines with J gene TRBJ2-6, with TRBD2 matching 7 bases. Germline V CDR1 and CDR2: SGHRS, YFSETQ. V lost 1 base to trimming and J lost 0 bases; unmatched junction nucleotides: 7. This CDR3 is built from 18 residues. CDR3 amino acids: CASSLLADQYSGANVLTF. The CDR3 region has the DNA TGCGCCAGCAGCTTGCTAGCGGATCAGTACTCTGGGGCCAACGTCCTGACTTTC.

This clone showed up just a few times. The chain has TRBV11-3 and TRBJ2-5; D unclear. The V and J ends lost 5 bases and 3 bases respectively, with 4 bases between them. The length of the CDR3 is 11 residues. In germline, CDR1 is SGHNT, CDR2 YENEEA. CDR3: CASSLKETQYF. The CDR3 DNA reads as TGTGCCAGCAGCCTTAAAGAGACCCAGTACTTC. The full variable domain, completed using reference TRBV11-3 and TRBJ2-5, is EAGVVQSPRYKIIEKKQPVAFWCNPISGHNTLYWYLQNLGQGPELLIRYENEEAVDDSQLPKDRFSAERLKGVDSTLKIQPAELGDSAVYLCASSLKETQYFGPGTRLLVL.

This chain links TRBV18 with TRBJ1-2; D remains ambiguous. The CDR3 length is 14 residues. V dropped 3 bases and J dropped 2 bases, with 10 bases sitting between them. The germline gives CDR1 KGHSH, CDR2 LQKENI. The CDR3 protein is CASSPNGGNYGYTF. CDR3 bases: TGTGCCAGCTCACCTAACGGAGGGAACTATGGCTACACCTTC.

This clone was found a few times. The chain uses TRBV14 and TRBJ1-4; TRBD1 is a possible D gene (5 bases). This CDR3 comprises 17 residues. V shed 5 bases and J shed 8 bases, with 24 bases lying between them. Germline values: CDR1 SGHDN, CDR2 FVKESK. Here the CDR3 DNA reads TGTGCCAGCAGCTCGCTTTACTCCAGGGAGGGGCAGGAAAAACTGTTTTTT. This encodes CASSSLYSREGQEKLFF.

V usage is TRBV5-1 and J usage is TRBJ2-7; weak D call: TRBD2 (6 bases). The V and J ends lost 3 bases and 1 base respectively, with 8 bases between them. The CDR3 consists of 13 residues. Germline-derived CDR1 and CDR2 are SGHRS and YFSETQ. The CDR3 sequence: CASSWGLSYEQYF. The CDR3 DNA reads TGCGCCAGCAGCTGGGGACTTTCCTACGAGCAGTACTTC.

The V and J genes are TRBV7-9 and TRBJ1-2, with D unclear. The CDR3 is 14 residues long. V was pared by 2 bases and J by 4 bases, with 11 bases between. Germline V gene sequence: CDR1 SEHNR, CDR2 FQNEAQ (reference sequence). The CDR3 DNA sequence: TGTGCCAGCAGCTTATTTATCGGAGGCTATGGCTACACCTTC. Its translation is CASSLFIGGYGYTF.

The chain uses TRBV6-5 and TRBJ2-2; 7 nucleotides agree with TRBD1. This CDR3 has 15 residues. Trimming at V came to 5 bases and at J to 3 bases, leaving 6 bases not matched to a gene. Germline assignment: CDR1 MNHEY and CDR2 SVGAGI. The CDR3 loop is CASSPKGADTGELFF. DNA of the CDR3: TGTGCCAGCAGTCCCAAGGGGGCGGACACCGGGGAGCTGTTTTTT.

The CDR3 coding sequence is TGTGCCAGCAGCTCTACCGACAGGGACCATACTGAAGCTTTCTTT. Its protein product is CASSSTDRDHTEAFF. The chain combines TRBV7-9 with TRBJ1-1; 7 positions agree with TRBD1. This CDR3 is 15 amino acids long. The V and J ends lost 4 bases and 5 bases, in that order; junction bases with no gene match: 10. The germline V gene has CDR1 SEHNR and CDR2 FQNEAQ (reference sequence).

The V and J genes are TRBV21-1 and TRBJ1-5; the table's D call TRBD1 went unverified against the DNA. TRBV21-1 constitutes a pseudogene. This CDR3 is 18 amino acids long. The CDR3 loop reads CASSKRGSARSSTQPQHF. CDR3 nucleotide sequence: TGTGCCAGCAGCAAGAGGGGGTCTGCTCGTTCCTCAACTCAGCCCCAGCATTTT.

This chain joins TRBV4-1 and TRBJ2-1; D is possibly TRBD2 (5 bases). The germline gives CDR1 MGHRA, CDR2 YSYEKL. Trimming pared 9 bases from V and 5 bases from J, leaving 14 bases between. The length of the CDR3 is 13 residues. CDR3 in DNA: TGCGCCAGTACGGGGTCCGGGGACAATGAGCAGTTCTTC. This gives the protein CASTGSGDNEQFF.

V usage is TRBV4-3 and J usage is TRBJ1-5; D is possibly TRBD1 (6 bases). V was shortened by 0 bases and J by 4 bases, with 10 bases between the two germline ends. This CDR3 has 15 residues. Germline-derived CDR1 and CDR2 are LGHNA and YSLEER. In DNA, the CDR3 is TGCGCCAGCAGCCAAGAACGGACAGTTAATCAGCCCCAGCATTTT. This encodes CASSQERTVNQPQHF.

This chain joins TRBV10-2 and TRBJ1-6; 7 bases align to TRBD1. CDR1 is WSHSY, CDR2 SAAADI, per germline. The V and J ends lost 11 bases and 3 bases, in that order; junction bases with no gene match: 7. This CDR3 comprises 14 residues. CDR3: CAVVGDSYNSPLHF. The CDR3 DNA follows: TGCGCCGTGGTAGGGGACAGCTATAATTCACCCCTCCACTTT.

This chain links TRBV4-3 with TRBJ1-2, with 7 bases fitting TRBD1. With 1 base clipped from V and 8 bases from J, the junction kept 13 bases outside the gene matches. Germline CDR1 is LGHNA and CDR2 is YSLEER. There are 16 residues in the CDR3. Here the CDR3 reads CASSQVQGVTFRGYTF. In DNA form, the CDR3 reads TGCGCCAGCAGCCAAGTTCAGGGGGTCACCTTTCGCGGCTACACCTTC.

In the case of this clone: The junction and the germline gene differ at one end; a read error may be behind it. The chain is built from TRBV7-2 and TRBJ2-5, with 12 bases identical to TRBD2. Germline V gives CDR1 SGHTA, CDR2 FQGNSA. This CDR3 has 15 residues. The CDR3 region has the DNA TGTGCCAGCAGCCTAGCGGGGGGGACCCCAGAGACCCAGTACTTC. As protein: CASSLAGGTPETQYF.

The V call is TRBV30, the J call TRBJ2-3, with D perhaps matching TRBD2 (6 bases). Germline lookup yields CDR1 GTSNPN and CDR2 SVGIG (reference sequence). Trimming left V 3 bases short and J 5 bases short, with 18 bases between. This CDR3 is 15 amino acids long. CDR3 DNA sequence: TGTGCCTGGAGCGGGAGTAAGGAGGTAAAAGATACGCAGTATTTT. This gives the protein CAWSGSKEVKDTQYF.